This T cell receptor (beta chain) was captured by sequencing in a study of siplizumab effects on memory and regulatory T cells. Concerning this clone: Its antigen remains unidentified.

Study-wide results and caveats: In siplizumab conditions, mappable alloreactive CD4+ clones averaged about 69% Treg-derived, against approximately 27% in controls. The apparent diversity of naive T cells exceeded that of memory cells, and naive T cells seemed to make a major contribution to the alloresponse.

Trimming pared 4 bases from V and 4 bases from J, leaving 10 bases between. This CDR3 contains 13 residues. Germline values: CDR1 LNHDA, CDR2 SQIVND (reference sequence). In each sample, about 10^5 TCR templates were assayed. Sequencing used immunoSEQ multiplex PCR; TCRdb keeps in-frame clones, though not all of them. The sample includes roughly 100,000 clones, 92% seen only once; the top ten take 0.9% to 1.4%. This chain connects TRBV19 to TRBJ1-1; no firm D call. The sequencing input was CD4+ T cells sorted from blood. This TCR was recovered from a human donor in good health. For the CDR3, the DNA is TGTGCCAGTAGTAACCGGGGTGTCACTGAAGCTTTCTTT. This gives the protein CASSNRGVTEAFF.